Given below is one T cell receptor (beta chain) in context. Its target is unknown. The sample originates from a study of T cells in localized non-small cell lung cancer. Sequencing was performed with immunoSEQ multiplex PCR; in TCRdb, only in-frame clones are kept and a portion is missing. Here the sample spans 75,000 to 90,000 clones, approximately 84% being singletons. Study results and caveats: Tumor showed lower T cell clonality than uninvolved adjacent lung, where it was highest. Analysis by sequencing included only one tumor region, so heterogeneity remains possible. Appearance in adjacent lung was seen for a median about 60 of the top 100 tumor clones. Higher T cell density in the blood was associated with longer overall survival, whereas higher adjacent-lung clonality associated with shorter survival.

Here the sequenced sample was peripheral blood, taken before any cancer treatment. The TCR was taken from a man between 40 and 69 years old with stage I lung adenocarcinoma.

The CDR3 sequence: CASSLEGSWGARNNEQFF. The CDR3 DNA sequence: TGTGCCAGCAGCTTGGAAGGGTCTTGGGGGGCGCGGAACAATGAGCAGTTCTTC. The rearrangement joins TRBV5-4 to TRBJ2-1; D could derive from TRBD1 or TRBD2 (6 bases each). Germline V gives CDR1 SGHNT, CDR2 YYREEE (reference sequence). V shed 0 bases and J shed 5 bases, with 21 bases lying between them. The CDR3 loop spans 18 amino acids.